Included here is one T cell receptor beta chain sequence, with context. It lacks a known antigen. Base quality data are lacking; no much larger clone is found one base away. Donors were under 40 systemically healthy Caucasian individuals from Russia aged 6 to 90 years. Ten milliliters of peripheral blood were drawn from each donor into EDTA-treated Vacutainer tubes. PBMCs were isolated by Ficoll-Paque density-gradient centrifugation, with at least 7 million obtained per sample. Total RNA, at least 6 micrograms per sample, was extracted from PBMCs with Trizol reagent. For every donor, flow cytometry on a PBMC aliquot measured the percentage of naive CD45RAhigh/CD27high T cells. The CDR3 measures 18 amino acids from cysteine to phenylalanine. This entry keeps only the CDR3 DNA: 54 bases, framed from base 1. V ends up 1 base short and J 7 bases short, with an unmatched junction base count of 18. CDR1 and CDR2, per the germline V gene (reference sequence), are DFQATT and SNEGSKA.

The sample belongs to a study of blood T cells in healthy people across ages (dated by TCRdb to between 2014 and 2017). About the full investigation: In model experiments, template switching captured roughly one uniquely barcoded TCR beta cDNA molecule for every two T cells. The study analyzed two additional independent replicas of 1 million unique cDNA reads from the same blood draw for two donors, one aged 18 to 29 and one aged 80 or older. Donors of different ages were randomly distributed across sequencing lanes to avoid experimental bias. The study measured age-related changes in TCR beta repertoire diversity using deep sequencing normalized with unique cDNA molecular identifiers. Four age groups were formed from the donors: young (average around 15 years), middle-aged (around 39), aged (more than 55) and long-lived (less than 85). On the study overall, not on this receptor specifically: Compared with the aged group, the long-lived group had more naive CD4+ T cells, fewer expanded clones and increased TCR diversity, suggesting age selection. Observed TCR beta diversity per million T cells fell roughly linearly with age, and a significant reduction was already apparent by age around 36. Because donor CMV infection status was unknown, age-related changes in expanded clonotypes were potentially confounded. Observed TCR beta diversity correlated strongly with the percentage of naive T cells measured by flow cytometry. Because profiling used bulk unsorted PBMCs, naive and antigen-experienced compartments could not be compared conclusively. Estimates of total diversity based on one million sequenced T cells were considered lower bounds and underestimates.

The library was prepared using 5' RACE. The instrument given in TCRdb is Illumina HiSeq 2500. A second PCR of about 6 to 12 cycles was run with a J-beta primer mix and a sample-barcoded 5' primer. A template-switch 5' adaptor carrying 12 random nucleotides introduced a unique molecular identifier onto each TCR beta cDNA molecule. At least 2.5 million CDR3-containing paired-end reads were obtained from each sample. The Mint cDNA synthesis kit, primed by a TRBC-specific oligonucleotide, was used to synthesize first-strand cDNA from all RNA. Following uracil-DNA glycosylase treatment, all cDNA underwent a first 18-cycle PCR with the universal primers M1SS and BC2_uni_R. The original pipeline was this. For normalization, 1 million high-quality reads were randomly selected from each sample, with every read carrying a distinct molecular identifier. Reads with shared molecular identifiers were discarded instead of being binned into consensus sequences. MiTCR, set to a Q25 quality threshold and the strictest error-elimination algorithm, was used for CDR3 identification, clonotype clustering and error correction. A nonparametric unseen species model with Euler transformation was used to estimate a lower bound on total TCR beta diversity. TCRdb handled the public reads itself, with Q25 trimming in fastp and clone calling in MiXCR, and kept productive beta chains. Rows are unified per CDR3 protein, each entry keeping the most common DNA and genes. Clone size and V and J calls follow TCRdb, not the original study. The sample data list 850,000 to 950,000 distinct CDR3 sequences, and 25% to 35% of these were observed just once. The ten biggest clones cover roughly 17% of the sample.

The chain is encoded by TRBV20-1 joined to TRBJ2-5, and TRBD2 matches 10 of the central bases. Sequences were obtained from blood. This clonotype was obtained from an elderly woman in good health. The CDR3 in this case is CSARVSVGGAGGPGTQYF. The DNA reads TGCAGTGCTAGAGTTTCAGTGGGGGGAGCGGGGGGGCCGGGGACCCAGTACTTC.